These 9 T cell receptor beta chains originate from one sample sequenced in a study of blood T cell repertoires in COVID-19. Produced via immunoSEQ multiplex PCR; TCRdb's table is partial and in-frame only. The sample carries about 100,000 clones, approximately 86% recorded once. Material: peripheral blood. These receptors were obtained from an older woman with acute or convalescent COVID-19.

This clone showed up just a few times. This rearrangement joins TRBV24-1 to TRBJ2-3; TRBD1 might be the D (5 bases). CDR3 length: 15 amino acids. V shed 4 bases and J shed 2 bases, with 12 bases lying between them. CDR1 and CDR2 from the germline V gene are KGHDR and SFDVKD. CDR3 nucleotides: TGTGCCACCAGTGACCCTAGGGGCTCCACAGATACGCAGTATTTT. As protein: CATSDPRGSTDTQYF.

Here the CDR3 DNA reads TGTGCCAGCAGCTCGGAGACAGGGAGGAATTCACCCCTCCACTTT. The encoded protein is CASSSETGRNSPLHF. The J gene is TRBJ1-6, the V gene TRBV7-2; 7 bases line up with TRBD1. With 4 bases clipped from V and 7 bases from J, the junction kept 7 bases outside the gene matches. Germline CDR1 SGHTA, CDR2 FQGNSA. The CDR3 sequence is 15 residues long. Full variable domain (rest looked up from reference TRBV7-2 and TRBJ1-6): GAGVSQSPSNKVTEKGKDVELRCDPISGHTALYWYRQSLGQGLEFLIYFQGNSAPDKSGLPSDRFSAERTGGSVSTLTIQRTQQEDSAVYLCASSSETGRNSPLHFGNGTRLTVT.

The V and J genes are TRBV7-8 and TRBJ1-2; perhaps TRBD1 as D (5 bases). CDR1 is SGHVS, CDR2 FQNEAQ, per germline. CDR3 length: 14 residues. Trimming left V 0 bases short and J 5 bases short, with 10 bases between. The CDR3, as DNA: TGTGCCAGCAGCTTAGCTGACAGCAGATATGGCTACACCTTC. Translating gives CASSLADSRYGYTF. Full variable domain (rest looked up from reference TRBV7-8 and TRBJ1-2): GAGVSQSPRYKVAKRGQDVALRCDPISGHVSLFWYQQALGQGPEFLTYFQNEAQLDKSGLPSDRFFAERPEGSVSTLKIQRTQQEDSAVYLCASSLADSRYGYTFGSGTRLTVV.

The rearrangement uses TRBV24-1 and TRBJ1-2, with no clear D. Trimming pared 1 base from V and 8 bases from J, leaving 4 bases between. Per germline, CDR1 KGHDR and CDR2 SFDVKD. The CDR3 runs 11 residues. DNA of the CDR3: TGTGCCACCAGTGATTTCTACGGCTACACCTTC. Translation: CATSDFYGYTF.

The CDR3: CASSTRTSRQYF. Written as DNA, the CDR3 is TGTGCCAGCTCGACTAGGACTAGTCGGCAGTACTTC. V usage is TRBV18 and J usage is TRBJ2-7; the match to TRBD2 covers 7 bases. With V trimmed by 6 bases and J by 9 bases, 8 bases remained unmatched. Germline V gene sequence: CDR1 KGHSH, CDR2 LQKENI. This CDR3 comprises 12 residues. The full variable domain, its missing parts supplied by reference TRBV18 and TRBJ2-7, is NAGVMQNPRHLVRRRGQEARLRCSPMKGHSHVYWYRQLPEEGLKFMVYLQKENIIDESGMPKERFSAEFPKEGPSILRIQQVVRGDSAAYFCASSTRTSRQYFGPGTRLTVT.

The J gene is TRBJ2-1, the V gene TRBV7-9, with D uncertain. This CDR3 has 16 amino acids. Germline-derived CDR1 and CDR2 are SEHNR and FQNEAQ (reference sequence). V was clipped by 5 bases and J by 7 bases, with 21 bases between them. This CDR3 reads CASSPIRTPSINEQFF. The CDR3, as DNA: TGTGCCAGCAGCCCTATACGTACCCCTTCTATTAATGAGCAGTTCTTC.

The V gene is TRBV12-3 or TRBV12-4, the J gene TRBJ1-1; the match to TRBD1 covers 7 bases. The CDR3 loop spans 13 amino acids. The ends lost 3 bases at V and 10 bases at J; junction bases unmatched: 8. DNA of the CDR3: TGTGCCAGCAGTTTGACAGGGCCGGGGGCAGCTTTCTTT. This translates into CASSLTGPGAAFF.

The V and J genes are TRBV29-1 and TRBJ1-1; D remains ambiguous. Trimming removed 7 bases from V and 6 bases from J, with 9 bases in between. The CDR3 is 10 amino acids. Germline CDR1 SQVTM, CDR2 ANQGSEA. CDR3 sequence: CSGGDSEAFF. As DNA, the CDR3 is TGCAGCGGCGGGGATTCTGAAGCTTTCTTT.

The V gene is TRBV9, the J gene TRBJ2-3; 7 nucleotides align to TRBD1. The germline gives CDR1 SGDLS, CDR2 YYNGEE. The trim removed 4 bases at V and 8 bases at J, leaving 13 bases unmatched. The CDR3 has 15 amino acids. In DNA form, the CDR3 reads TGTGCCAGCAGCTACCGGGACAGCCCCGATTTTACGCAGTATTTT. Amino acids: CASSYRDSPDFTQYF. The complete variable domain, with remaining parts taken from reference TRBV9 and TRBJ2-3, reads DSGVTQTPKHLITATGQRVTLRCSPRSGDLSVYWYQQSLDQGLQFLIQYYNGEERAKGNILERFSAQQFPDLHSELNLSSLELGDSALYFCASSYRDSPDFTQYFGPGTRLTVL.